These 23 T cell receptor beta chains were sequenced from one sample in a study of blood T cell repertoires in COVID-19. TCRdb's table, derived via immunoSEQ multiplex PCR, lists solely in-frame clones and lacks some. The repertoire holds 130,000 to 150,000 clones, with roughly 80% as singletons. The sequenced sample was peripheral blood. All receptors come from a woman older than 75 in a cohort sampled during active or convalescent COVID-19.

This clone turned up a few times. The V gene is TRBV3-1 (or the pseudogene TRBV3-2), the J gene TRBJ1-6; TRBD1 matches 7 bases. V shed 4 bases, J shed 7 bases, and the junction held 13 bases outside the gene matches. The CDR3 is 17 residues long. CDR1 and CDR2 from the germline V gene are LGHDT and YNNKEL (reference sequence). DNA of the CDR3: TGTGCCAGCAGCCGCATGAGGAAAGGGACAGCGAATTCACCCCTCCACTTT. Encoded protein: CASSRMRKGTANSPLHF.

The V and J genes are TRBV10-3 and TRBJ2-7; 8 bases line up with TRBD2. CDR1 and CDR2 from the germline V gene are ENHRY and SYGVKD. The CDR3 is 16 amino acids. V lost 5 bases, J lost 5 bases, and 14 bases stayed unmatched. In DNA, the CDR3 is TGTGCCATCAGTTATACCGGGACTAGAGCTTTCCACGAGCAGTACTTC. This codes for CAISYTGTRAFHEQYF.

The genes are TRBV28 and TRBJ2-3, with TRBD2 matching 7 bases. Germline CDR1 is MDHEN and CDR2 is SYDVKM. V lost 3 bases and J lost 2; bases outside the gene matches: 2. The CDR3 is made up of 14 amino acids. The CDR3 DNA is TGTGCCAGCAGTTTCGGGGGGTTCACAGATACGCAGTATTTT. It codes for CASSFGGFTDTQYF.

For this clone: The sample holds other DNA sequences that translate to the same CDR3. The CDR3 coding sequence is TGCGCCAGCAGCTTAGGAGCAACTAATGAAAAACTGTTTTTT. This codes for CASSLGATNEKLFF. The gene calls are TRBV5-1 and TRBJ1-4; D is uncertain. The CDR3 runs to 14 residues. V lost 2 bases, J lost 0 bases, and 5 bases lay in between. Germline V gene data show CDR1 as SGHRS and CDR2 as YFSETQ.

The genes are TRBV5-1 and TRBJ2-7; D possibly corresponds to TRBD2 (6 bases). This CDR3 contains 14 residues. CDR1 and CDR2 from the germline V gene are SGHRS and YFSETQ. Trimming cost V 1 base and J 5 bases, with 13 bases left between them. The chain's CDR3 is CASSLSGGVHEQYF. As DNA, the CDR3 is TGCGCCAGCAGCTTGTCCGGCGGGGTACACGAGCAGTACTTC.

This clone was counted between two and nine times. This chain joins TRBV13 and TRBJ2-7, with 8 bases aligning to TRBD2. The CDR3 is 16 amino acids. The V segment lost 3 bases and the J segment 0 bases; nucleotides outside the gene matches: 7. Germline CDR1 PRHDT, CDR2 FYEKMQ (reference sequence). CDR3 coding DNA: TGTGCCAGCAGCTTCATTTACGGGGGGGCCTCCTACGAGCAGTACTTC. Its translation: CASSFIYGGASYEQYF.

The chain has TRBV11-2 and TRBJ1-3; maybe TRBD1 (6 bases). Per germline, CDR1 SGHAT and CDR2 FQNNGV. Trimming left V 5 bases short and J 0 bases short, with 20 bases between. The CDR3 covers 18 residues. The CDR3 reads CASSQRGSWGLSGNTIYF. In DNA, the CDR3 is TGTGCCAGCAGCCAACGAGGGAGCTGGGGGCTCTCTGGAAACACCATATATTTT.

The V and J genes are TRBV5-1 and TRBJ1-4, with a tentative D call TRBD1 (5 bases). V gave up 4 bases and J gave up 8 bases, with 15 bases separating them. CDR1 and CDR2 from the germline V gene are SGHRS and YFSETQ. This CDR3 comprises 14 residues. The CDR3 region is CASSQQVADEKLFF. In DNA form, the CDR3 reads TGCGCCAGCAGCCAACAGGTAGCGGACGAAAAACTGTTTTTT.

V usage is TRBV7-2 and J usage is TRBJ1-5; D possibly corresponds to TRBD1 (5 bases). V gave up 2 bases and J gave up 3 bases, with 14 bases separating them. CDR3 length: 16 amino acids. Germline CDR1 and CDR2: SGHTA and FQGNSA. CDR3: CASSLYGGWDNQPQHF. The CDR3 DNA follows: TGTGCCAGCAGCTTATACGGGGGGTGGGACAATCAGCCCCAGCATTTT.

The rearrangement uses TRBV7-3 and TRBJ1-4; D is ambiguous. The V end was cut by 0 bases, the J end by 0 bases, with 11 bases between. Per germline, CDR1 SGHTA and CDR2 FQGTGA. The CDR3 has 17 amino acids. The CDR3 region has the DNA TGTGCCAGCAGCTTAACCCATCGAGGTGCAACTAATGAAAAACTGTTTTTT. Translation: CASSLTHRGATNEKLFF.

The chain uses TRBV20-1 and TRBJ1-5; D gene unclear. The V and J ends lost 3 bases and 3 bases respectively, with 18 bases between them. CDR3 length: 16 residues. Germline V gene data show CDR1 as DFQATT and CDR2 as SNEGSKA (reference sequence). CDR3 bases: TGCAGTGCTAGTTCTGGAGTCCTGCCTAACAATCAGCCCCAGCATTTT. Residues: CSASSGVLPNNQPQHF.

The V and J genes are TRBV7-9 and TRBJ2-5, with 11 bases that match TRBD2. CDR1 is SEHNR, CDR2 FQNEAQ, per germline (reference sequence). This CDR3 region has 15 residues. Trimming took 5 bases from V and 2 from J; bases not matched to a gene: 4. The CDR3 nucleotides are TGTGCCAGCAGCCTGAGACTAGCGGGGCAAGAGACCCAGTACTTC. It translates to CASSLRLAGQETQYF.

This chain links TRBV7-8 with TRBJ2-7, with 7 bases fitting TRBD1. CDR3 length: 15 amino acids. V lost 6 bases to trimming and J lost 3 bases; unmatched junction nucleotides: 11. The germline V gene has CDR1 SGHVS and CDR2 FQNEAQ. The CDR3 loop is CASRRIGTENYEQYV. For the CDR3, the DNA is TGTGCCAGCAGACGAATCGGGACAGAAAACTACGAGCAGTACGTC.

This clone has only a few counts. V gene TRBV6-5 combines with J gene TRBJ1-6; D perhaps matches TRBD1 (5 bases). The germline gives CDR1 MNHEY, CDR2 SVGAGI. V was trimmed by 7 bases and J by 8 bases, leaving 15 bases between them. The CDR3 totals 14 residues. The CDR3 sequence is CASTSGAMDSPLHF. CDR3 nucleotide sequence: TGTGCCAGCACTAGTGGGGCGATGGATTCACCCCTCCACTTT.

The V gene is TRBV5-1, the J gene TRBJ1-2, with D maybe TRBD1 (6 bases). The germline CDR1 and CDR2 sequences are SGHRS and YFSETQ. The CDR3 runs to 15 residues. The V gene lost 4 bases and the J gene lost 0 bases, with 13 bases spanning the gap. CDR3 nucleotide sequence: TGCGCCAGCAGCGTAAGGACAGCAGCTAACTATGGCTACACCTTC. Amino acid sequence: CASSVRTAANYGYTF.

The chain uses TRBV7-9 and TRBJ1-6, with D uncertain. Trimming shortened V by 5 bases and J by 8 bases, and 10 bases separated the two germline ends. CDR3 size: 13 residues. The V gene's germline CDR1 is SEHNR and CDR2 FQNEAQ (reference sequence). This CDR3 is CASSLRADSPLHF. CDR3 DNA: TGTGCCAGCAGCCTCCGCGCCGATTCACCCCTCCACTTT.

The V gene is TRBV6-6, the J gene TRBJ1-2, with 8 bases lining up with TRBD1. The V gene's germline CDR1 is MNHNY and CDR2 SVGAGI (reference sequence). After removal of 3 bases from V and 8 bases from J, the junction contained 5 bases not matched to a gene. The CDR3 sequence is 13 residues long. In DNA form, the CDR3 reads TGTGCCAGCAGTTATCCTGACAGGGGCGGCTACACCTTC. This sequence encodes CASSYPDRGGYTF.

This rearrangement joins TRBV6-2 or TRBV6-3 to TRBJ1-5, with D unresolved. Per germline, CDR1 MNHEY and CDR2 SVGEGT. The CDR3 loop spans 14 amino acids. V was pared by 4 bases and J by 6 bases, with 13 bases between. CDR3 sequence (DNA): TGTGCCAGCAGTTTAATAAGAACGGGTCAGCCCCAGCATTTT. It is translated as CASSLIRTGQPQHF.

This sequence joins TRBV6-5 and TRBJ2-3; D is unclear. This CDR3 contains 15 residues. V lost 2 bases and J 2 bases, leaving 11 bases between the germline ends. The germline V gene encodes CDR1 MNHEY and CDR2 SVGAGI. CDR3 DNA: TGTGCCAGCAGTTACAGATCAGGTCACACAGATACGCAGTATTTT. It codes for CASSYRSGHTDTQYF.

The CDR3 nucleotides read TGCGCCAGCAGCTTGGGGGCAGTAGCAACTAATGAAAAACTGTTTTTT. The encoded protein is CASSLGAVATNEKLFF. The genes are TRBV5-1 and TRBJ1-4; no reliable D call. This CDR3 is 16 amino acids long. Germline CDR1 and CDR2: SGHRS and YFSETQ. V was cut by 0 bases and J by 0 bases, with 9 bases left in between. Supplemented by reference TRBV5-1 and TRBJ1-4, the full variable domain reads KAGVTQTPRYLIKTRGQQVTLSCSPISGHRSVSWYQQTPGQGLQFLFEYFSETQRNKGNFPGRFSGRQFSNSRSEMNVSTLELGDSALYLCASSLGAVATNEKLFFGSGTQLSVL.

The CDR3 loop reads CASSVGRARRTGELFF. The CDR3 nucleotides are TGTGCCAGCAGCGTAGGGAGGGCCCGACGCACCGGGGAGCTGTTTTTT. The rearrangement uses TRBV9 and TRBJ2-2; tentative D call: TRBD2 (6 bases). V gave up 0 bases and J gave up 4 bases, with 13 bases separating them. There are 16 residues in the CDR3. From germline, CDR1 is SGDLS and CDR2 YYNGEE. The full variable domain, completed using reference TRBV9 and TRBJ2-2, is DSGVTQTPKHLITATGQRVTLRCSPRSGDLSVYWYQQSLDQGLQFLIQYYNGEERAKGNILERFSAQQFPDLHSELNLSSLELGDSALYFCASSVGRARRTGELFFGEGSRLTVL.

This chain uses TRBV9 with TRBJ1-2; 8 bases are shared with TRBD1. Germline loops: CDR1 SGDLS, CDR2 YYNGEE. Trimming cost V 4 bases and J 7 bases; bases outside gene matches: 9. This CDR3 is built from 14 residues. CDR3 sequence: CASSPRGTGFGYTF. CDR3 nucleotides: TGTGCCAGCAGCCCAAGAGGGACAGGTTTTGGCTACACCTTC.

The gene calls are TRBV11-2 and TRBJ2-3; D may be TRBD2 (5 bases). CDR1 is SGHAT and CDR2 is FQNNGV in the germline V gene. With 5 bases removed from V and 0 bases from J, the gap between germline ends came to 12 bases. The CDR3 is made up of 15 amino acids. The CDR3 spells CASSLTTTSTDTQYF. In nucleotides, the CDR3 is TGTGCCAGCAGCCTAACGACTACCAGCACAGATACGCAGTATTTT.